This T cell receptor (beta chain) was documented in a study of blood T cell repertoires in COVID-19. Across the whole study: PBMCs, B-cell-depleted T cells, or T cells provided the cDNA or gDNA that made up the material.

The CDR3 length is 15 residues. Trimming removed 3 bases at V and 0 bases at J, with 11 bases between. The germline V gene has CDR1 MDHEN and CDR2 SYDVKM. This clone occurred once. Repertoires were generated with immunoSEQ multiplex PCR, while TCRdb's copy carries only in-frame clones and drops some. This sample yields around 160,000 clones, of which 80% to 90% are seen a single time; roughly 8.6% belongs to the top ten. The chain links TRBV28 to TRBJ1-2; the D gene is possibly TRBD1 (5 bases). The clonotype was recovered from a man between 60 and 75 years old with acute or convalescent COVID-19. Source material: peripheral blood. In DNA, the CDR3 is TGTGCCAGCAGTTTCAGGGCCTCCCCTAACTATGGCTACACCTTC. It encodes CASSFRASPNYGYTF.